The next 30 T cell receptor beta chains were all read from a single sample in a study of Ad26.COV2.S vaccination and SARS-CoV-2 variants. Sequencing used immunoSEQ multiplex PCR; TCRdb keeps in-frame clones, though not all of them. The table lists 380,000 or so clones, about nine tenths of them singletons. Specified treatment: roughly 20 received Ad26.COV2.S at low or high dose, single or two shots; five or six received placebo; per-sample allocation not given. Repertoires come from day 63 after the first vaccine or placebo injection. The sequences come from peripheral blood, collected in a trial of Ad26.COV2.S vaccine versus placebo. These receptors were collected from a person between 18 and 59 years old who received the Ad26.COV2.S COVID-19 vaccine or a placebo.

The V and J genes are TRBV19 and TRBJ2-5; unclear D gene. The CDR3 contains 13 residues. The V end was cut by 4 bases, the J end by 2 bases, with 8 bases between. Per the germline V gene, CDR1 is LNHDA and CDR2 is SQIVND (reference sequence). In DNA form, the CDR3 reads TGTGCCAGTAGTACGACGGGTCAAGAGACCCAGTACTTC. Translated, it gives CASSTTGQETQYF.

V gene TRBV6-4 combines with J gene TRBJ2-2, with TRBD2 matching 13 bases. From germline, CDR1 is MRHNA and CDR2 SNTAGT. The CDR3 runs to 15 residues. J was trimmed by 4 bases and V by 4 bases; bases with no gene match: 0. Written as DNA, the CDR3 is TGTGCCAGCAGTGGGACTAGCGGGAGCACCGGGGAGCTGTTTTTT. Encoded protein: CASSGTSGSTGELFF.

This chain links TRBV18 with TRBJ2-7; TRBD2 aligns across 7 bases. Unmatched junction bases numbered 11, after V lost 3 bases and J lost 6 bases. The CDR3 has 15 residues. CDR1 and CDR2 (germline): KGHSH, LQKENI. For the CDR3, the DNA is TGTGCCAGCTCACCCCCCCGGACTAGGATCGCCGAGCAGTACTTC. It encodes CASSPPRTRIAEQYF.

The chain is built from TRBV5-1 and TRBJ2-4, with D unclear. The CDR3 runs to 17 residues. Trimming left V 4 bases short and J 2 bases short, with 19 bases between. Germline loops: CDR1 SGHRS, CDR2 YFSETQ. The CDR3 coding sequence is TGCGCCAGCAGCCCATCACGCAGCGATTTGTCCAAAAACATTCAGTACTTC. It translates to CASSPSRSDLSKNIQYF.

The genes are TRBV7-9 and TRBJ1-1; 9 positions match TRBD1. The CDR3 length is 14 residues. V dropped 5 bases and J dropped 3; count of bases not matched to a gene: 4. Germline-derived CDR1 and CDR2 are SEHNR and FQNEAQ (reference sequence). Here the CDR3 DNA reads TGTGCCAGCAGCCCCCGGACAGGGGACACTGAAGCTTTCTTT. Its protein product is CASSPRTGDTEAFF.

V gene TRBV7-2 combines with J gene TRBJ2-1, with a tentative D call TRBD1 (5 bases). Germline CDR1 is SGHTA and CDR2 is FQGNSA. Trimming stripped 2 bases from V and 3 bases from J, with 8 bases between. The CDR3 sequence is 14 residues long. The CDR3 DNA reads TGTGCCAGCAGCTTACTAGGGGTCTACAATGAGCAGTTCTTC. This gives the protein CASSLLGVYNEQFF.

The genes are TRBV7-3 and TRBJ2-2, with D uncertain. V was clipped by 1 base and J by 3 bases, with 9 bases between them. The CDR3 has 15 amino acids. Per the germline V gene, CDR1 is SGHTA and CDR2 is FQGTGA. CDR3 DNA: TGTGCCAGCAGCTTAAACCCTACCGACACCGGGGAGCTGTTTTTT. This sequence encodes CASSLNPTDTGELFF.

The chain couples TRBV19 to TRBJ1-6; D call uncertain. Trimming removed 8 bases from V and 0 bases from J, with 5 bases in between. CDR1 and CDR2 (germline): LNHDA, SQIVND (reference sequence). There are 13 residues in the CDR3. This chain's CDR3 is CASQTSYNSPLHF. CDR3 DNA sequence: TGTGCCAGTCAGACCTCCTATAATTCACCCCTCCACTTT.

A single count supports this clone. The V and J genes are TRBV28 and TRBJ2-3, with 7 nucleotides matching TRBD2. Germline CDR1 MDHEN, CDR2 SYDVKM. The CDR3 is made up of 14 amino acids. The junction had 1 base not matched to a gene; V was cut back by 3 bases and J by 1 base. CDR3 amino acids: CASSFGGGTDTQYF. CDR3 in DNA: TGTGCCAGCAGTTTTGGGGGGGGCACAGATACGCAGTATTTT.

The CDR3 spells CASSRGTGLTEAFF. The CDR3, as DNA: TGTGCCAGCAGCCGAGGGACAGGCCTCACTGAAGCTTTCTTT. The chain couples TRBV7-3 to TRBJ1-1; 8 bases map to TRBD1. CDR3 length: 14 residues. Germline CDR1 and CDR2: SGHTA and FQGTGA. V was clipped by 5 bases and J by 4 bases; unmatched bases: 6.

The chain recombines TRBV7-2 with TRBJ2-3; TRBD2 agrees at 13 bases. The CDR3 loop spans 16 amino acids. V dropped 4 bases and J dropped 4; count of bases not matched to a gene: 5. Per the germline V gene, CDR1 is SGHTA and CDR2 is FQGNSA. The CDR3: CASSSRTSGSADTQYF. The CDR3 region has the DNA TGTGCCAGCAGCTCCCGGACTAGCGGGAGCGCAGATACGCAGTATTTT. The full variable domain, in which reference TRBV7-2 and TRBJ2-3 provide the parts outside the CDR3, is GAGVSQSPSNKVTEKGKDVELRCDPISGHTALYWYRQSLGQGLEFLIYFQGNSAPDKSGLPSDRFSAERTGGSVSTLTIQRTQQEDSAVYLCASSSRTSGSADTQYFGPGTRLTVL.

The chain joins TRBV6-2 or TRBV6-3 to TRBJ2-3; D ambiguous. This CDR3 contains 15 residues. Germline V gives CDR1 MNHEY, CDR2 SVGEGT. With 0 bases removed from V and 2 bases from J, the gap between germline ends came to 9 bases. DNA for the CDR3: TGTGCCAGCAGTTACTCACCGTCTCTCACAGATACGCAGTATTTT. Its translation: CASSYSPSLTDTQYF.

J is TRBJ1-3 and V is TRBV3-1 (or the pseudogene TRBV3-2); D gene ambiguous. CDR3 length: 16 residues. Germline lookup yields CDR1 LGHDT and CDR2 YNNKEL (reference sequence). Trimming shortened V by 4 bases and J by 4 bases, and 17 bases separated the two germline ends. CDR3: CASSPLTHSGGNTIYF. CDR3 sequence (DNA): TGTGCCAGCAGCCCCTTGACGCACTCGGGAGGAAACACCATATATTTT.

The CDR3 spells CASSERGAPDTQYF. The CDR3, as DNA: TGTGCCAGCAGTGAACGGGGGGCCCCAGATACGCAGTATTTT. This chain joins TRBV6-1 and TRBJ2-3; D may be TRBD2 (7 bases). The V gene lost 2 bases and the J gene lost 4 bases, with 10 bases spanning the gap. The CDR3 runs to 14 residues. Per germline, CDR1 MNHNS and CDR2 SASEGT.

The chain has TRBV28 and TRBJ2-2; 7 positions match TRBD2. J gave up 3 bases and V 6 bases, and 10 bases lay outside the gene matches. CDR1 is MDHEN and CDR2 is SYDVKM in the germline V gene. The CDR3 loop spans 16 amino acids. As DNA, the CDR3 is TGTGCCAGCAGCCCTACGAAGCGGGGATACACCGGGGAGCTGTTTTTT. Translating gives CASSPTKRGYTGELFF.

The chain recombines TRBV19 with TRBJ2-5, with 7 bases aligning to TRBD1. CDR1 and CDR2 from the germline V gene are LNHDA and SQIVND (reference sequence). The CDR3 is 14 amino acids. Trimming cost V 8 bases and J 4 bases; bases outside gene matches: 10. CDR3 in amino acids: CASAGTAIGETQYF. CDR3 bases: TGTGCCAGTGCCGGGACAGCCATTGGAGAGACCCAGTACTTC.

The chain has TRBV6-7 and TRBJ1-5; no definite D call. TRBV6-7 is flagged as an ORF with uncertain function. This CDR3 is 16 amino acids long. The V and J ends lost 2 bases and 8 bases respectively, with 19 bases between them. In DNA form, the CDR3 reads TGTGCCAGCAGTTACCCACTGACGGATGGTTGGGAGCCCCAGCATTTT. It is translated as CASSYPLTDGWEPQHF.

CDR3: CASSLEFGGAIQETQYF. The CDR3 bases are TGCGCCAGCAGCTTGGAGTTTGGCGGGGCCATCCAAGAGACCCAGTACTTC. This chain links TRBV5-1 with TRBJ2-5, with a weak D call TRBD2 (6 bases). The ends were cut back, 0 bases at V and 1 base at J, with 16 bases in the middle. Looked up from germline, CDR1 is SGHRS and CDR2 is YFSETQ. The CDR3 has 17 amino acids.

A note on this clone: The junction does not match germline at one end; this may be a read error. V and J are TRBV20-1 and TRBJ1-2; weak D call: TRBD1 (6 bases). CDR1 is DFQATT and CDR2 is SNEGSKA in the germline V gene (reference sequence). This CDR3 is 14 amino acids long. The CDR3 DNA follows: TGCAGTGCTAGTCCCGGGGGGGGCGGCTATAGCTACACCTTC. Amino acids: CSASPGGGGYSYTF.

The chain recombines TRBV9 with TRBJ2-7; 11 bases match TRBD2. The V gene's germline CDR1 is SGDLS and CDR2 YYNGEE. The CDR3 has 18 amino acids. V was pared by 4 bases and J by 5 bases, with 17 bases of the junction left unmatched. CDR3 sequence reads: CASSPGEGWPSGGNEQYF. In DNA, the CDR3 is TGTGCCAGCAGCCCAGGGGAGGGATGGCCTAGCGGGGGGAACGAGCAGTACTTC.

The rearrangement uses TRBV4-3 and TRBJ2-2, with 11 bases matching TRBD2. Trimming took 4 bases from V and 6 from J; bases not matched to a gene: 13. CDR1 is LGHNA, CDR2 YSLEER, per germline. The CDR3 totals 18 residues. The CDR3 sequence is CASSPTVAGGPGSGELFF. The DNA of the CDR3 is TGCGCCAGCAGCCCGACGGTAGCGGGGGGGCCTGGGTCCGGGGAGCTGTTTTTT.

The V gene is TRBV7-9, the J gene TRBJ1-2; D is unresolved. Germline lookup yields CDR1 SEHNR and CDR2 FQNEAQ (reference sequence). The CDR3 sequence is 16 residues long. V lost 5 bases, J lost 6 bases, and 22 bases lay in between. The CDR3 is CASSHTQPARADGYTF. CDR3 DNA: TGTGCCAGCAGCCATACGCAACCTGCCCGGGCTGATGGCTACACCTTC.

The chain carries TRBV7-8 and TRBJ1-4; the match to TRBD1 covers 8 bases. CDR1 is SGHVS, CDR2 FQNEAQ, per germline. Trimming at V came to 1 base and at J to 4 bases, leaving 2 bases not matched to a gene. The CDR3 sequence is 15 residues long. The CDR3 loop reads CASSLEDRVNEKLFF. The CDR3 DNA is TGTGCCAGCAGCTTAGAGGACAGGGTTAATGAAAAACTGTTTTTT.

This chain uses TRBV6-4 with TRBJ1-2, with D perhaps matching TRBD1 (5 bases). Germline-derived CDR1 and CDR2 are MRHNA and SNTAGT. CDR3 length equals 12 residues. V lost 2 bases and J lost 7, with 8 bases in between. Written as DNA, the CDR3 is TGTGCCAGCAGTGACAACGGGGCTGGCTACACCTTC. It is translated as CASSDNGAGYTF.

The rearrangement links TRBV5-1 to TRBJ1-1; a weak D match, TRBD1 (5 bases). Germline CDR1 and CDR2: SGHRS and YFSETQ. The CDR3 contains 13 residues. Deletions cut 0 bases from V and 8 bases from J, with 11 bases between. CDR3: CASSLDGTSEAFF. The DNA for the CDR3 is TGCGCCAGCAGCTTGGACGGGACCTCGGAAGCTTTCTTT.

The chain is built from TRBV6-2 or TRBV6-3 and TRBJ1-1; D is possibly TRBD1 (5 bases). The CDR3 totals 13 residues. CDR1 and CDR2 (germline): MNHEY, SVGEGT. Trimming took 5 bases from V and 2 from J, leaving 9 bases between them. CDR3 sequence (DNA): TGTGCCAGCAGTCAGACAGCAAACACTGAAGCTTTCTTT. It encodes CASSQTANTEAFF.

The chain is built from TRBV6-4 and TRBJ2-3; D tentatively fits TRBD1 or TRBD2 (5 bases each). The CDR3 runs 15 residues. Germline assignment: CDR1 MRHNA and CDR2 SNTAGT. The V and J ends lost 2 bases and 4 bases respectively, with 13 bases between them. The CDR3 sequence: CASSDGAGAADTQYF. As DNA, the CDR3 is TGTGCCAGCAGTGACGGCGCCGGGGCGGCAGATACGCAGTATTTT.

The chain recombines TRBV27 with TRBJ1-2, with TRBD1 as a possible D gene (5 bases). This CDR3 comprises 19 residues. Germline CDR1 and CDR2: MNHEY and SMNVEV (reference sequence). Trimming cost V 3 bases and J 4 bases, with 27 bases left between them. The chain's CDR3 is CASSFTGQPGLSLPYGYTF. The CDR3 bases are TGTGCCAGCAGTTTTACAGGTCAACCGGGCCTCAGTTTGCCCTATGGCTACACCTTC.

This sequence joins TRBV7-2 and TRBJ2-3; D is undetermined. V lost 1 base to trimming and J lost 1 base, with 9 bases between them. CDR1 and CDR2 from the germline V gene are SGHTA and FQGNSA. The CDR3 has 15 amino acids. The CDR3 here is CASSLGGTRTDTQYF. In nucleotides, the CDR3 is TGTGCCAGCAGCTTAGGGGGAACTCGCACAGATACGCAGTATTTT.

This rearrangement joins TRBV28 to TRBJ2-7; 12 positions match TRBD2. CDR1 is MDHEN, CDR2 SYDVKM, per germline. The CDR3 is 16 residues long. The V and J ends lost 2 bases and 7 bases, in that order; junction bases with no gene match: 9. Written as DNA, the CDR3 is TGTGCCAGCAGTTTAGGGACTAGCGGGCGGGTTTGGGAGCAGTACTTC. It codes for CASSLGTSGRVWEQYF.